This TCR beta chain was recorded in a study of cytomegalovirus exposure and HLA in healthy donors. While unrecorded immune exposures were likely, the donors were nominally healthy when sampled. About this clone itself: No antigen is known for it.

With 60 Vbeta and 13 Jbeta primers, the PCR was carried out. As processed by the authors: The authors later counted tens of millions of unique TCR beta chains, some 9.9 million of them shared. Profiled with immunoSEQ multiplex PCR; TCRdb holds only in-frame clones, not every one. That table is the source of V, J and clone size, and D and trimming were worked out from the DNA. The sample has about 140,000 clones; more than 7.5% are singletons. Study results and limitations: Reportedly, a later analysis found an Asian-associated ancestry cluster had fewer N-insertions than the approximately 670-donor mean.

Germline loops: CDR1 SQVTM, CDR2 ANQGSEA. The length of the CDR3 is 12 residues. V was trimmed by 6 bases and J by 2 bases, leaving 11 bases between them. This chain joins TRBV29-1 and TRBJ2-7; D is undetermined. The clonotype originates from a man in his fifties or sixties in good health and CMV-seronegative. The sequencing sample was made of PBMCs. The DNA for the CDR3 is TGCAGCGTACACCTTTGGCCCTACGAGCAGTACTTC. This translates into CSVHLWPYEQYF.